This TCR beta chain was sequenced during a study of spatial heterogeneity in lung cancer. Germline CDR1 and CDR2: DFQATT and SNEGSKA (reference sequence). The CDR3 extends over 17 amino acids. Trimming took off 2 bases at V and 5 bases at J, with 22 bases between the two ends. Documented time point: blood at routine non-recurrence follow-up after resection. Tumor, nontumor lung or frozen PBMC supplied whole RNA that was sequenced unsorted. One entry per CDR3 protein, called by TCRdb with MiXCR from the 5' RACE reads. The table records fewer than 100,000 distinct CDR3 sequences, 19% of them present only once. As to this clonotype: What it binds is not known.

Whole-study findings and limits: In blood, ubiquitous expanded tumor TCRs appeared more at resection than follow-up.

V is TRBV20-1 and J is TRBJ1-5, with TRBD1 as a possible D gene (6 bases). This receptor was taken from a male donor with early-stage non-small cell lung cancer. The source material was PBMCs, sampled at follow-up. The CDR3 loop reads CSARRRIGRGIDQPQHF. CDR3 nucleotide sequence: TGCAGTGCTAGACGCCGTATAGGGAGGGGGATCGATCAGCCCCAGCATTTT.